What follows describes a single T cell receptor (beta chain). No antigen is known for it. The data belong to a study of cytomegalovirus exposure and HLA in healthy donors. Germline V lookup: CDR1 GTSNPN, CDR2 SVGIG (reference sequence). CDR3 length: 13 amino acids. V dropped 2 bases and J dropped 6 bases, with 11 bases sitting between them. General observations from the study: In a later analysis, a missense DCLRE1C variant was linked to TCR beta V- and J-gene trimming. In a later analysis, across HLA loci, associated TCR counts were highest for DRB1, lowest for HLA-C. The records held CMV serostatus as the only immune exposure information.

Primers: 60 Vbeta forward and 13 Jbeta reverse. Authors' processing steps: In a later analysis, the count reached 82 million or so unique TCR beta chains, with about 10 million shared. Assay used: immunoSEQ multiplex PCR; TCRdb lists only in-frame clones, some missing. That table supplies the V and J calls and clone size; D and trimming were determined from the DNA. Here the sample spans some 86,000 clones, around 64% being singletons. The chain employs TRBV30 and TRBJ2-1; D possibly corresponds to TRBD2 (5 bases). This TCR came from a man aged 25-45 years in good health and CMV-seronegative. The sample was PBMCs. CDR3 nucleotides: TGTGCCTGGAGTCTCCTCCGGGGCAATGAGCAGTTCTTC. Its protein product is CAWSLLRGNEQFF.